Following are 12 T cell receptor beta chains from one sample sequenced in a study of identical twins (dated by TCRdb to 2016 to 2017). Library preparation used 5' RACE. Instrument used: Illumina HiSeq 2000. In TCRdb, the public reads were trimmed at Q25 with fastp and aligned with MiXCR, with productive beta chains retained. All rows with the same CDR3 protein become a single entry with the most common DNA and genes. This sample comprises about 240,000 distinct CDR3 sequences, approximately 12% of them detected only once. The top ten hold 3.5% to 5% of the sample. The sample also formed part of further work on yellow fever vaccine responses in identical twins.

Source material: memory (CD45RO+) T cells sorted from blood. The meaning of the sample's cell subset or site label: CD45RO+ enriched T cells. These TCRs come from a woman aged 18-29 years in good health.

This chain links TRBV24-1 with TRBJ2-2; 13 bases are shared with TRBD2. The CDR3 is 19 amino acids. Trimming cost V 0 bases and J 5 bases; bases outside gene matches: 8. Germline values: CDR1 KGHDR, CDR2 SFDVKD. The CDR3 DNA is TGTGCCACCAGTGATTTGAAAAGTTTACTAGCGGGAGGGACCGGGGAGCTGTTTTTT. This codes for CATSDLKSLLAGGTGELFF.

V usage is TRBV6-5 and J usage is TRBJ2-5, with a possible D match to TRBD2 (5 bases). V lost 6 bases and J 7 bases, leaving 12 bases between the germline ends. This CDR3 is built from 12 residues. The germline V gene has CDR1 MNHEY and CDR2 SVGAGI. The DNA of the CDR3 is TGTGCCAGCAGCCGAAAAGGAGGGACCCAGTACTTC. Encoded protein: CASSRKGGTQYF.

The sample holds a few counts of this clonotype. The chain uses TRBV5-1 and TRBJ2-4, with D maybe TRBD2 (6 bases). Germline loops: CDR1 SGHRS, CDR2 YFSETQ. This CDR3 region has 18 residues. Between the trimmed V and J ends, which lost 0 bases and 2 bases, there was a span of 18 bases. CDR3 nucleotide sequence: TGCGCCAGCAGCTTGGGGACTACCGAGCCGGGGACCAAAAACATTCAGTACTTC. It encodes CASSLGTTEPGTKNIQYF.

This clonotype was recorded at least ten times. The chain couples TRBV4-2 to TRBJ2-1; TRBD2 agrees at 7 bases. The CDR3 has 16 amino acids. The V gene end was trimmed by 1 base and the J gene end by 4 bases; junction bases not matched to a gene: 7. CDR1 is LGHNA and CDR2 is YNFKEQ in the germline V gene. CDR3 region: CASSQAQVAGYNEQFF. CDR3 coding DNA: TGTGCCAGCAGCCAAGCTCAGGTAGCGGGTTACAATGAGCAGTTCTTC.

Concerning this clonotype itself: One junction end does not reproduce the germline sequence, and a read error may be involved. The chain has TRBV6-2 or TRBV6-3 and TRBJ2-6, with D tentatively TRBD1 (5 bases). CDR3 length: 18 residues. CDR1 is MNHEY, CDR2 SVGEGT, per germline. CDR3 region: CASSHSGKQQSGANALTF. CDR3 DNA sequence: TGTGCCAGCAGTCACTCAGGAAAACAGCAATCTGGGGCCAACGCCCTGACTTTC.

The CDR3, as DNA: TGCAGCGTTGTCTCTCTGGCTGGTGGCGGGAGGGCTTTTTACGAGCAGTACTTC. Translation gives CSVVSLAGGGRAFYEQYF. This chain uses TRBV29-1 with TRBJ2-7; 9 bases agree with TRBD2. The CDR3 covers 18 residues. Germline V gene data show CDR1 as SQVTM and CDR2 as ANQGSEA. The junction had 20 bases not matched to a gene; V was cut back by 4 bases and J by 4 bases.

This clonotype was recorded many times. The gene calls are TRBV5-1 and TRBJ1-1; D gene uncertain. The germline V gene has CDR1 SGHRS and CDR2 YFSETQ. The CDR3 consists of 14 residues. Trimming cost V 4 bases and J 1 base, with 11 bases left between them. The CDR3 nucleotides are TGCGCCAGCAGCAGTACTGGCTGGAACACTGAAGCTTTCTTT. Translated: CASSSTGWNTEAFF.

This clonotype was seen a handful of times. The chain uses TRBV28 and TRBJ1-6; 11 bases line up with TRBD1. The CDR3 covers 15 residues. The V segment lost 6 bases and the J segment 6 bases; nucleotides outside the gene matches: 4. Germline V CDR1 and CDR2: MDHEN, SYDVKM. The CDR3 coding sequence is TGTGCCAGCAGCCCCGGGACAGGGGGTAATTCACCCCTCCACTTT. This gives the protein CASSPGTGGNSPLHF.

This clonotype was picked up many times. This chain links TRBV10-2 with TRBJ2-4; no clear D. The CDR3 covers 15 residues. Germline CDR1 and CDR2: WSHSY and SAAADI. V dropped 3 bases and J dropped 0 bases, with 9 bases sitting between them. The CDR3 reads CASSEASVAKNIQYF. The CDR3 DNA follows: TGCGCCAGCAGTGAAGCGTCGGTAGCCAAAAACATTCAGTACTTC.

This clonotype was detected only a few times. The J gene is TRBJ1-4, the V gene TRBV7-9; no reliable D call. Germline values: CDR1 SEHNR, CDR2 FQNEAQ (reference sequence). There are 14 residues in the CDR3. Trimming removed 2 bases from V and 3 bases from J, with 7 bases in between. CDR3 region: CASSLSDPNEKLFF. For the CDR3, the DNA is TGTGCCAGCAGCTTAAGCGACCCTAATGAAAAACTGTTTTTT.

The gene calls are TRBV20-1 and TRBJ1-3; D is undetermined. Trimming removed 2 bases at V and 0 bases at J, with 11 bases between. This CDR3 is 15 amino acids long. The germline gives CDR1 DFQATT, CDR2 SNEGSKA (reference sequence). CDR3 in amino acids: CSARYGRISGNTIYF. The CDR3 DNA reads TGCAGTGCTAGATACGGACGGATCTCTGGAAACACCATATATTTT.

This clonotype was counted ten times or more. CDR3 bases: TGTGCCAGCAGTGACCGGGGACAGATCTTAAACACTGAAGCTTTCTTT. It translates to CASSDRGQILNTEAFF. The V gene is TRBV2, the J gene TRBJ1-1; 7 nucleotides align to TRBD1. The CDR3 runs 16 residues. Trimming cost V 3 bases and J 2 bases; bases outside gene matches: 9. Germline CDR1 is SNHLY and CDR2 is FYNNEI.